The 21 T cell receptor beta chains below come from one sample, sequenced in a study of cytomegalovirus exposure and HLA in healthy donors (dated by TCRdb to 2017 to 2019). Libraries came from the immunoSEQ multiplex PCR assay. The multiplex PCR relied on a mix of 60 forward primers for TCR Vbeta segments and 13 reverse primers for TCR Jbeta segments. TCRdb stores this immuneACCESS table with in-frame sequences only. Part of the clones is absent; in the studies checked, under half of the shortfall reflects unresolved V genes, and no reason is known for the rest. The table for this sample lists roughly 150,000 clones; over 80% of them were counted only once. Over 1.2% of the sample is taken by the ten largest. What was sequenced was PBMCs. The receptor set was obtained from a girl between 10 and 17 years old in good health and CMV-seropositive.

The chain has TRBV9 and TRBJ2-1, with 8 nucleotides matching TRBD2. CDR1 is SGDLS, CDR2 YYNGEE, per germline. V shed 0 bases and J 4 bases; nucleotides not matched to a gene: 6. The CDR3 spans 16 residues. The CDR3 DNA follows: TGTGCCAGCAGCGTAGGGGTAGCGGGGACTTACAATGAGCAGTTCTTC. It specifies CASSVGVAGTYNEQFF.

The chain has TRBV10-3 and TRBJ1-1, with D possibly TRBD1 on 5 matching bases. The V and J ends lost 10 bases and 4 bases respectively, with 22 bases between them. Germline V gene data show CDR1 as ENHRY and CDR2 as SYGVKD. There are 15 residues in the CDR3. The CDR3 spells CATHRTENRSTEAFF. In DNA form, the CDR3 reads TGTGCCACTCACCGAACGGAGAACAGGAGCACTGAAGCTTTCTTT.

This chain connects TRBV6-1 to TRBJ2-5, with 7 bases matching TRBD1. CDR1 and CDR2 (germline): MNHNS, SASEGT. The CDR3 loop spans 13 amino acids. V lost 6 bases and J lost 4; bases outside the gene matches: 5. The CDR3: CASRPTGPETQYF. In nucleotides, the CDR3 is TGTGCCAGCAGGCCGACAGGGCCAGAGACCCAGTACTTC.

J is TRBJ1-4 and V is TRBV28, with D maybe TRBD1 (6 bases). Germline CDR1 MDHEN, CDR2 SYDVKM. The CDR3 is 13 amino acids. Trimming took off 7 bases at V and 6 bases at J, with 12 bases between the two ends. The CDR3 coding sequence is TGTGCCAGCATTGGGGGGGCTGATGAAAAACTGTTTTTT. Protein sequence: CASIGGADEKLFF.

This clone has a handful of counts. The CDR3 DNA is TGTGCCAGTAGTATTTGGCGGCAGAACACTGAAGCTTTCTTT. Residues: CASSIWRQNTEAFF. The chain employs TRBV19 and TRBJ1-1; D is undetermined. The CDR3 runs 14 residues. V was trimmed by 3 bases and J by 1 base, leaving 9 bases between them. Per germline, CDR1 LNHDA and CDR2 SQIVND (reference sequence). The whole variable domain, filled in from reference TRBV19 and TRBJ1-1, reads DGGITQSPKYLFRKEGQNVTLSCEQNLNHDAMYWYRQDPGQGLRLIYYSQIVNDFQKGDIAEGYSVSREKKESFPLTVTSAQKNPTAFYLCASSIWRQNTEAFFGQGTRLTVV.

The CDR3 sequence is CACDWGHSGNTIYF. Written as DNA, the CDR3 is TGTGCCTGTGACTGGGGCCACTCTGGAAACACCATATATTTT. The chain carries TRBV30 and TRBJ1-3, with D possibly being TRBD1 (5 bases). Trimming stripped 6 bases from V and 0 bases from J, with 12 bases between. The germline gives CDR1 GTSNPN, CDR2 SVGIG (reference sequence). This CDR3 spans 14 amino acids.

This clone was seen a single time. The rearrangement links TRBV4-3 to TRBJ2-3, with TRBD2 matching 9 bases. Germline V gives CDR1 LGHNA, CDR2 YSLEER. This CDR3 spans 16 amino acids. The V and J ends lost 4 bases and 7 bases, in that order; junction bases with no gene match: 12. The CDR3 DNA reads as TGCGCCAGCAGCCCCGGAGTTTTTAGCGGGGGAAATACGCAGTATTTT. It specifies CASSPGVFSGGNTQYF.

This chain connects TRBV28 to TRBJ2-7; 9 bases line up with TRBD1. The germline gives CDR1 MDHEN, CDR2 SYDVKM. V lost 6 bases, J lost 0 bases, and 3 bases stayed unmatched. The CDR3 consists of 14 residues. The CDR3: CASRGTGFSYEQYF. CDR3 nucleotide sequence: TGTGCCAGCAGAGGGACAGGGTTCTCCTACGAGCAGTACTTC. The whole variable domain, filled in from reference TRBV28 and TRBJ2-7, reads DVKVTQSSRYLVKRTGEKVFLECVQDMDHENMFWYRQDPGLGLRLIYFSYDVKMKEKGDIPEGYSVSREKKERFSLILESASTNQTSMYLCASRGTGFSYEQYFGPGTRLTVT.

The V gene is TRBV18, the J gene TRBJ2-5, with a possible D match to TRBD2 (6 bases). Trimming removed 3 bases at V and 1 base at J, with 15 bases between. CDR3 length: 16 amino acids. CDR1 and CDR2 (germline): KGHSH, LQKENI. DNA of the CDR3: TGTGCCAGCTCACCGGGCGGGACGAATCGCCAAGAGACCCAGTACTTC. It yields the protein CASSPGGTNRQETQYF.

The CDR3 coding sequence is TGTGCCAGCACCTCAGGGACAGCGATAGGTGAGCAGTTCTTC. Translating it yields CASTSGTAIGEQFF. The V call is TRBV27, the J call TRBJ2-1, with 7 nucleotides matching TRBD1. Germline loops: CDR1 MNHEY, CDR2 SMNVEV (reference sequence). J lost 9 bases, V lost 7 bases, and 12 bases had no gene match. The CDR3 contains 14 residues.

The chain joins TRBV4-1 to TRBJ2-2; possibly TRBD2 for D (6 bases). The V and J ends lost 4 bases and 9 bases respectively, with 15 bases between them. CDR3 length: 14 residues. CDR1 is MGHRA and CDR2 is YSYEKL in the germline V gene. This CDR3 is CASSLGGAVRELFF. CDR3 DNA sequence: TGCGCCAGCAGCCTGGGGGGAGCGGTCCGGGAGCTGTTTTTT.

The chain couples TRBV18 to TRBJ1-1; D not certain. Germline CDR1 KGHSH, CDR2 LQKENI. V was trimmed by 8 bases and J by 1 base, leaving 14 bases between them. There are 14 residues in the CDR3. The CDR3 spells CASATQTPNTEAFF. The CDR3 nucleotides are TGTGCCAGCGCGACACAAACTCCGAACACTGAAGCTTTCTTT. Using reference TRBV18 and TRBJ1-1 for the parts outside the CDR3, the full variable domain is NAGVMQNPRHLVRRRGQEARLRCSPMKGHSHVYWYRQLPEEGLKFMVYLQKENIIDESGMPKERFSAEFPKEGPSILRIQQVVRGDSAAYFCASATQTPNTEAFFGQGTRLTVV.

The CDR3 sequence: CASSPSRDRGHGYTF. The CDR3 bases are TGTGCCAGCTCACCATCCCGGGACAGGGGACATGGCTACACCTTC. The rearrangement uses TRBV18 and TRBJ1-2; 10 bases fit TRBD1. Germline V gives CDR1 KGHSH, CDR2 LQKENI. V shed 2 bases, J shed 6 bases, and the junction held 6 bases outside the gene matches. The CDR3 contains 15 residues.

The CDR3 reads CASSFRFQGTGELFF. CDR3 coding DNA: TGTGCCAGCAGCTTCAGGTTTCAGGGCACCGGGGAGCTGTTTTTT. The chain combines TRBV5-4 with TRBJ2-2, with D perhaps matching TRBD1 (5 bases). This CDR3 is 15 amino acids long. V shed 2 bases and J shed 4 bases, with 12 bases lying between them. Germline V gene sequence: CDR1 SGHNT, CDR2 YYREEE (reference sequence). The full variable domain, completed using reference TRBV5-4 and TRBJ2-2, is ETGVTQSPTHLIKTRGQQVTLRCSSQSGHNTVSWYQQALGQGPQFIFQYYREEENGRGNFPPRFSGLQFPNYSSELNVNALELDDSALYLCASSFRFQGTGELFFGEGSRLTVL.

This rearrangement joins TRBV10-3 to TRBJ1-5, with unresolved D. Germline assignment: CDR1 ENHRY and CDR2 SYGVKD. The CDR3 consists of 15 residues. V lost 1 base to trimming and J lost 7 bases, with 14 bases between them. The CDR3 nucleotides are TGTGCCATCAGTGAGTTTTCCACCCGAGGACAGCCCCAGCATTTT. Protein sequence: CAISEFSTRGQPQHF.

The chain couples TRBV6-5 to TRBJ1-2; TRBD1 matches 9 bases. The ends lost 6 bases at V and 5 bases at J; junction bases unmatched: 4. CDR3 length: 13 amino acids. Germline V gene data show CDR1 as MNHEY and CDR2 as SVGAGI. The CDR3, as DNA: TGTGCCAGCAGACGCGGACAGGGGTATGGCTACACCTTC. Amino acid sequence: CASRRGQGYGYTF.

This chain joins TRBV21-1 and TRBJ2-4; the D call TRBD1 from the table was never checked on the DNA. TRBV21-1 is designated a pseudogene. CDR3 length equals 15 residues. CDR3 region: CASYSRYLAKNIQYF. In nucleotides, the CDR3 is TGTGCCAGCTACTCCAGGTACTTGGCCAAAAACATTCAGTACTTC.

The chain recombines TRBV28 with TRBJ1-4; 8 nucleotides agree with TRBD1. The CDR3 length is 13 residues. The germline V gene has CDR1 MDHEN and CDR2 SYDVKM. J gave up 7 bases and V 3 bases, and 1 base lay outside the gene matches. The CDR3 coding sequence is TGTGCCAGCAGTTTTGGACAGGGTGAAAAACTGTTTTTT. It is translated as CASSFGQGEKLFF.

The rearrangement uses TRBV9 and TRBJ2-2; the match to TRBD1 covers 9 bases. The CDR3 has 17 residues. Germline V gives CDR1 SGDLS, CDR2 YYNGEE. Unmatched junction bases numbered 7, after V lost 1 base and J lost 3 bases. The CDR3 DNA reads as TGTGCCAGCAGCGTACTGACAGGGGGGTTGGACACCGGGGAGCTGTTTTTT. This codes for CASSVLTGGLDTGELFF.

J is TRBJ2-7 and V is TRBV2; weak D call: TRBD2 (5 bases). This CDR3 has 15 residues. Per the germline V gene, CDR1 is SNHLY and CDR2 is FYNNEI. V lost 9 bases and J 2 bases, leaving 20 bases between the germline ends. The CDR3 reads CASKKALDWTYEQYF. For the CDR3, the DNA is TGTGCCAGTAAAAAGGCCCTGGACTGGACCTACGAGCAGTACTTC.

The chain has TRBV6-1 and TRBJ2-3, with 9 nucleotides matching TRBD2. The length of the CDR3 is 15 residues. Per germline, CDR1 MNHNS and CDR2 SASEGT. The V gene end was trimmed by 1 base and the J gene end by 8 bases; junction bases not matched to a gene: 7. CDR3 residues: CASSEGPSGVGTQYF. The CDR3 DNA follows: TGTGCCAGCAGTGAAGGCCCTAGCGGGGTGGGTACGCAGTATTTT.